This paragraph reports one T cell receptor beta chain. Its cognate antigen is unknown. The CDR3 is 14 amino acids. V was clipped by 5 bases and J by 3 bases, with 13 bases between them. CDR1 MNHEY and CDR2 SMNVEV come from the germline V gene (reference sequence). The data were produced by immunoSEQ multiplex PCR, yet TCRdb's version contains in-frame clones alone and is incomplete. The data show around 2,000,000 clones, roughly 95% seen once. The data belong to a study of shared clonotypes between healthy human individuals. Study findings and constraints: Shared across several donors were 4% to 5% of the naive CD4 clonotypes.

Recent vaccinations or acute infections were absent in the healthy HIV-negative adult donors. Those who donated, Caucasian adults without exception, all lived in Nashville, Tennessee. Sample: naive CD4+ T cells sorted from blood. Documented subset: CD45RA+ positively selected. The clonotype comes from a man between 18 and 35 years old in good health. The V and J genes are TRBV27 and TRBJ1-1; D gene uncertain. The chain's CDR3 is CASSPRPDYTEAFF. The CDR3 DNA reads as TGTGCCAGCAGTCCCAGGCCGGATTACACTGAAGCTTTCTTT.